What follows describes a single T cell receptor (beta chain). Generated by immunoSEQ multiplex PCR, the TCRdb table keeps only in-frame clones and is missing some. The table shows approximately 150,000 clones, with approximately 94% occurring only once. This sample was taken from a study of T cell responses to AZD1222 COVID-19 vaccine. J was trimmed by 3 bases and V by 1 base; bases with no gene match: 4. Per germline, CDR1 LNHNV and CDR2 YYDKDF (reference sequence). This CDR3 has 16 amino acids. The sequences come from peripheral blood, collected on day 0 of AZD1222 vaccination. The chain links TRBV15 to TRBJ2-3; 10 positions match TRBD2. This clonotype was sampled from an adult in good health. CDR3 amino acids: CATSRASGGVTDTQYF. The CDR3 nucleotides read TGTGCCACCAGCAGAGCGAGCGGGGGGGTGACAGATACGCAGTATTTT.